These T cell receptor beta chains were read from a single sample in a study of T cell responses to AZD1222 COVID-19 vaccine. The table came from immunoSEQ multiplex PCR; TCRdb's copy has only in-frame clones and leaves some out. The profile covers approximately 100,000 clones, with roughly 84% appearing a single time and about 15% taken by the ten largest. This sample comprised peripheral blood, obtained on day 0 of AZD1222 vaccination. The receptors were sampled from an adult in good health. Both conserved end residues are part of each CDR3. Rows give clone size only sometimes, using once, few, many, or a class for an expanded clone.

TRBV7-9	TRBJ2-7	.	CASRGGLAGGSYEQYF
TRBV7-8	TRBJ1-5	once	CASSRTASEPQHF
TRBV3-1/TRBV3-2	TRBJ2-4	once	CASSSQDQNIQYF
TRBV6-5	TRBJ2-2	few	CASSRGRGLDGELFF
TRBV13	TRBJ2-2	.	CASSAQGRGTGELFF
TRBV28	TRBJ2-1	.	CASSLSFEGAGSRQFF
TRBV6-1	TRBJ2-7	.	CASSEARRTEQYF
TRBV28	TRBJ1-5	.	CASSLLGASNQPQHF
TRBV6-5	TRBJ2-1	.	CASSVDRDNEQFF
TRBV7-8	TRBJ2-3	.	CASSLDGAITDTQYF